This entry lists 26 T cell receptor beta chains sequenced from one sample in a study of blood T cell repertoires in COVID-19. The protocol was immunoSEQ multiplex PCR, while the TCRdb copy is restricted to in-frame clones and leaves out a portion. This table holds roughly 200,000 clones, 70% to 90% found once. Sequencing was performed on peripheral blood. All receptors derive from a man aged 18 to 29 with active or convalescent COVID-19.

This sequence joins TRBV5-5 and TRBJ1-5; D is possibly TRBD1 (6 bases). Trimming took 0 bases from V and 5 from J, leaving 9 bases between them. Germline V gene lookup returns CDR1 SGHKS and CDR2 YYEKEE (reference sequence). CDR3 size: 14 residues. The CDR3 reads CASSLGQEYQPQHF. CDR3 nucleotides: TGTGCCAGCAGCTTGGGACAGGAGTATCAGCCCCAGCATTTT. Based on the CDR3 plus reference TRBV5-5 and TRBJ1-5, the full variable domain is DAGVTQSPTHLIKTRGQQVTLRCSPISGHKSVSWYQQVLGQGPQFIFQYYEKEERGRGNFPDRFSARQFPNYSSELNVNALLLGDSALYLCASSLGQEYQPQHFGDGTRLSIL.

The chain recombines TRBV28 with TRBJ1-4, with a possible D match to TRBD1 (5 bases). There are 15 residues in the CDR3. Per the germline V gene, CDR1 is MDHEN and CDR2 is SYDVKM. Trimming removed 3 bases at V and 3 bases at J, with 11 bases between. CDR3 loop: CASSLGGVANEKLFF. CDR3 sequence (DNA): TGTGCCAGCAGTTTGGGGGGGGTCGCTAATGAAAAACTGTTTTTT.

The rearrangement joins TRBV30 to TRBJ2-7, with 9 bases lining up with TRBD1. Germline CDR1 and CDR2: GTSNPN and SVGIG (reference sequence). After removal of 1 base from V and 5 bases from J, the junction contained 6 bases not matched to a gene. CDR3 size: 14 residues. DNA of the CDR3: TGTGCCTGGAGTGGCGGGACAGGGTTTCACGAGCAGTACTTC. This codes for CAWSGGTGFHEQYF.

This chain joins TRBV10-1 and TRBJ2-3; tentatively, D is TRBD2 (6 bases). The CDR3 loop spans 15 amino acids. The V end was cut by 2 bases, the J end by 3 bases, with 12 bases between. Germline-derived CDR1 and CDR2 are WNHNN and SYGVQD (reference sequence). CDR3 in amino acids: CASSELGGGTDTQYF. The CDR3 DNA is TGCGCCAGCAGTGAGCTGGGAGGCGGTACAGATACGCAGTATTTT.

The chain is built from TRBV10-2 and TRBJ2-7; the D is unclear. The germline gives CDR1 WSHSY, CDR2 SAAADI. This CDR3 is 14 amino acids long. Trimming pared 2 bases from V and 3 bases from J, leaving 11 bases between. The CDR3 region has the DNA TGCGCCAGCAGTGAGAATAGAATTCTCTACGAGCAGTACTTC. Residues: CASSENRILYEQYF.

V and J are TRBV29-1 and TRBJ1-6; D is perhaps TRBD1 (5 bases). The CDR3 sequence is 14 residues long. The V and J ends lost 4 bases and 9 bases respectively, with 16 bases between them. Germline lookup yields CDR1 SQVTM and CDR2 ANQGSEA. The CDR3 region is CSVAGGDKGSPLHF. DNA for the CDR3: TGCAGCGTTGCCGGGGGAGATAAGGGTTCACCCCTCCACTTT.

The genes are TRBV6-5 and TRBJ1-6; TRBD1 agrees at 9 bases. This CDR3 is 15 amino acids long. From germline, CDR1 is MNHEY and CDR2 SVGAGI. The junction had 8 bases not matched to a gene; V was cut back by 5 bases and J by 9 bases. The CDR3: CASSRRTGEGSPLHF. The CDR3, as DNA: TGTGCCAGCAGTAGACGGACAGGGGAAGGTTCACCCCTCCACTTT.

The rearrangement joins TRBV29-1 to TRBJ2-3; TRBD1 matches at 7 bases. Germline V gives CDR1 SQVTM, CDR2 ANQGSEA. The CDR3 is made up of 14 amino acids. J lost 2 bases, V lost 6 bases, and 8 bases had no gene match. CDR3 coding DNA: TGCAGCGTCGGAGACAGGGATAACACAGATACGCAGTATTTT. It codes for CSVGDRDNTDTQYF.

The rearrangement uses TRBV28 and TRBJ1-5, with D perhaps TRBD1 (6 bases). Germline assignment: CDR1 MDHEN and CDR2 SYDVKM. With 4 bases removed from V and 6 bases from J, the gap between germline ends came to 19 bases. CDR3 length equals 16 residues. The CDR3 region is CASSSTIVQGSQPQHF. The CDR3 DNA reads TGTGCCAGCAGTTCCACTATAGTCCAGGGGAGTCAGCCCCAGCATTTT.

This rearrangement joins TRBV6-5 to TRBJ1-2; TRBD1 is a possible D gene (6 bases). Per germline, CDR1 MNHEY and CDR2 SVGAGI. The CDR3 extends over 15 amino acids. The V end was cut by 2 bases, the J end by 8 bases, with 18 bases between. In DNA, the CDR3 is TGTGCCAGCAGTTACGGCTCAGGGGTATCGGGCGGCTACACCTTC. Residues: CASSYGSGVSGGYTF.

The gene calls are TRBV21-1 and TRBJ2-5; TRBD2 is the table's D call and was not checked against the DNA. TRBV21-1 counts as a pseudogene. The CDR3 loop spans 18 amino acids. Written as DNA, the CDR3 is TGTGCCAGCAGCTTTCGGATAGCGGGCGTAAAGGGACTAGAGACCCAGTACTTC. It encodes CASSFRIAGVKGLETQYF.

In its sample, this clone was seen many times. The chain uses TRBV6-5 and TRBJ1-5; TRBD1 aligns across 7 bases. The CDR3 runs to 14 residues. J lost 4 bases, V lost 6 bases, and 6 bases had no gene match. Germline V gene data show CDR1 as MNHEY and CDR2 as SVGAGI. The CDR3 spells CASRGPTGNQPQHF. The CDR3 DNA reads TGTGCCAGCAGGGGCCCGACAGGGAATCAGCCCCAGCATTTT.

The chain couples TRBV5-3 to TRBJ2-1; TRBD2 agrees at 12 bases. Being an ORF, TRBV5-3 has a function that is uncertain. CDR3 length equals 20 residues. Trimming at V came to 4 bases and at J to 3 bases, leaving 17 bases not matched to a gene. The CDR3 sequence is CARSLQLAGGASLIYNEQFF. The CDR3 DNA sequence: TGTGCCAGAAGCCTGCAACTAGCGGGAGGCGCATCCCTCATCTACAATGAGCAGTTCTTC.

The chain links TRBV10-2 to TRBJ2-5, with a weak D call TRBD2 (7 bases). Trimming removed 8 bases at V and 5 bases at J, with 18 bases between. This CDR3 contains 14 residues. Germline V CDR1 and CDR2: WSHSY, SAAADI. CDR3 sequence reads: CASSVGGRVETQYF. The CDR3 region has the DNA TGCGCCAGCTCCGTCGGGGGGCGCGTCGAGACCCAGTACTTC.

The chain links TRBV18 to TRBJ2-1; 9 nucleotides match TRBD2. This CDR3 has 15 amino acids. V trimming: 0 bases; J trimming: 4 bases; junction bases outside the gene matches: 1. Per the germline V gene, CDR1 is KGHSH and CDR2 is LQKENI. CDR3 region: CASSPPTSGYNEQFF. The DNA for the CDR3 is TGTGCCAGCTCACCACCTACTAGCGGGTACAATGAGCAGTTCTTC.

The chain combines TRBV19 with TRBJ1-5, with 7 bases lining up with TRBD1. The V gene's germline CDR1 is LNHDA and CDR2 SQIVND (reference sequence). Trimming at V came to 1 base and at J to 4 bases, leaving 10 bases not matched to a gene. The CDR3 is made up of 17 amino acids. In nucleotides, the CDR3 is TGTGCCAGTAGTATAGGTATCCGGGACAGACTAAATCAGCCCCAGCATTTT. It translates to CASSIGIRDRLNQPQHF.

This clone was recorded once. J is TRBJ2-7 and V is TRBV6-5, with 8 positions matching TRBD2. V was clipped by 6 bases and J by 3 bases; unmatched bases: 4. CDR1 and CDR2 (germline): MNHEY, SVGAGI. This CDR3 spans 13 amino acids. The CDR3 region has the DNA TGTGCCAGCAGGGCGGGAGGAAACTACGAGCAGTACTTC. Its translation is CASRAGGNYEQYF.

The J gene is TRBJ2-3, the V gene TRBV27, with 7 bases aligning to TRBD1. The V and J ends lost 6 bases and 4 bases, in that order; junction bases with no gene match: 7. Germline CDR1 is MNHEY and CDR2 is SMNVEV (reference sequence). This CDR3 spans 14 amino acids. As DNA, the CDR3 is TGTGCCAGCAGGGCGGAAACAGGGGCAGATACGCAGTATTTT. This gives the protein CASRAETGADTQYF.

The rearrangement uses TRBV28 and TRBJ2-3; 7 bases line up with TRBD1. Trimming took 6 bases from V and 0 from J; bases not matched to a gene: 12. The CDR3 is 17 amino acids. Per germline, CDR1 MDHEN and CDR2 SYDVKM. The chain's CDR3 is CASSSLSGGPSTDTQYF. In nucleotides, the CDR3 is TGTGCCAGCAGCTCCCTATCAGGGGGTCCCAGCACAGATACGCAGTATTTT.

The chain joins TRBV19 to TRBJ2-7; possible D gene TRBD2, 6 bases. Trimming shortened V by 5 bases and J by 6 bases, and 11 bases separated the two germline ends. CDR1 and CDR2 (germline): LNHDA, SQIVND (reference sequence). The CDR3 spans 12 residues. CDR3 in amino acids: CASSWDLSEQYF. The CDR3 nucleotides are TGTGCCAGTAGTTGGGACTTGAGCGAGCAGTACTTC.

The V gene is TRBV29-1, the J gene TRBJ1-5, with D possibly being TRBD1 (6 bases). The CDR3 spans 14 residues. Germline-derived CDR1 and CDR2 are SQVTM and ANQGSEA. Trimming cost V 6 bases and J 2 bases, with 14 bases left between them. CDR3 sequence reads: CSVSQGVRNQPQHF. CDR3 nucleotides: TGCAGCGTCTCACAGGGCGTCCGCAATCAGCCCCAGCATTTT.

This clone appeared once. The V gene is TRBV3-1 (or the pseudogene TRBV3-2), the J gene TRBJ2-5; 11 bases map to TRBD2. CDR3 size: 14 residues. The junction had 5 bases not matched to a gene; V was cut back by 6 bases and J by 5 bases. From germline, CDR1 is LGHDT and CDR2 YNNKEL (reference sequence). Written as DNA, the CDR3 is TGTGCCAGCAGACTAGCGGGAGCATGGGAGACCCAGTACTTC. The encoded protein is CASRLAGAWETQYF.

The chain recombines TRBV12-5 with TRBJ2-1; 9 bases are shared with TRBD1. Germline loops: CDR1 LGHNT, CDR2 FRNRAP. This CDR3 comprises 15 residues. After removal of 4 bases from V and 8 bases from J, the junction contained 9 bases not matched to a gene. CDR3 region: CASGSGQGYSDEQFF. For the CDR3, the DNA is TGTGCTAGTGGTTCAGGACAGGGGTATAGTGATGAGCAGTTCTTC.

The chain has TRBV5-1 and TRBJ1-3; TRBD1 might be the D (5 bases). CDR1 SGHRS and CDR2 YFSETQ come from the germline V gene. CDR3 length: 19 amino acids. Trimming pared 0 bases from V and 2 bases from J, leaving 21 bases between. The CDR3 protein is CASSLAGVVGRATGNTIYF. CDR3 nucleotide sequence: TGCGCCAGCAGCTTGGCTGGGGTTGTAGGCAGGGCGACTGGAAACACCATATATTTT.

The chain has TRBV4-3 and TRBJ2-3; D gene uncertain. Germline V gene lookup returns CDR1 LGHNA and CDR2 YSLEER. This CDR3 has 13 amino acids. Trimming removed 0 bases from V and 6 bases from J, with 7 bases in between. Here the CDR3 DNA reads TGCGCCAGCAGCCAAGATCTTATCGATACGCAGTATTTT. It specifies CASSQDLIDTQYF.

The chain joins TRBV5-8 to TRBJ1-5, with TRBD1 matching over 8 bases. V lost 4 bases and J lost 6; bases outside the gene matches: 12. CDR3 length: 16 residues. CDR1 SGHTS and CDR2 YDEGEE come from the germline V gene. For the CDR3, the DNA is TGTGCCAGCAGCATCCCAGGGACAGGACGCAGTCAGCCCCAGCATTTT. Translation gives CASSIPGTGRSQPQHF.